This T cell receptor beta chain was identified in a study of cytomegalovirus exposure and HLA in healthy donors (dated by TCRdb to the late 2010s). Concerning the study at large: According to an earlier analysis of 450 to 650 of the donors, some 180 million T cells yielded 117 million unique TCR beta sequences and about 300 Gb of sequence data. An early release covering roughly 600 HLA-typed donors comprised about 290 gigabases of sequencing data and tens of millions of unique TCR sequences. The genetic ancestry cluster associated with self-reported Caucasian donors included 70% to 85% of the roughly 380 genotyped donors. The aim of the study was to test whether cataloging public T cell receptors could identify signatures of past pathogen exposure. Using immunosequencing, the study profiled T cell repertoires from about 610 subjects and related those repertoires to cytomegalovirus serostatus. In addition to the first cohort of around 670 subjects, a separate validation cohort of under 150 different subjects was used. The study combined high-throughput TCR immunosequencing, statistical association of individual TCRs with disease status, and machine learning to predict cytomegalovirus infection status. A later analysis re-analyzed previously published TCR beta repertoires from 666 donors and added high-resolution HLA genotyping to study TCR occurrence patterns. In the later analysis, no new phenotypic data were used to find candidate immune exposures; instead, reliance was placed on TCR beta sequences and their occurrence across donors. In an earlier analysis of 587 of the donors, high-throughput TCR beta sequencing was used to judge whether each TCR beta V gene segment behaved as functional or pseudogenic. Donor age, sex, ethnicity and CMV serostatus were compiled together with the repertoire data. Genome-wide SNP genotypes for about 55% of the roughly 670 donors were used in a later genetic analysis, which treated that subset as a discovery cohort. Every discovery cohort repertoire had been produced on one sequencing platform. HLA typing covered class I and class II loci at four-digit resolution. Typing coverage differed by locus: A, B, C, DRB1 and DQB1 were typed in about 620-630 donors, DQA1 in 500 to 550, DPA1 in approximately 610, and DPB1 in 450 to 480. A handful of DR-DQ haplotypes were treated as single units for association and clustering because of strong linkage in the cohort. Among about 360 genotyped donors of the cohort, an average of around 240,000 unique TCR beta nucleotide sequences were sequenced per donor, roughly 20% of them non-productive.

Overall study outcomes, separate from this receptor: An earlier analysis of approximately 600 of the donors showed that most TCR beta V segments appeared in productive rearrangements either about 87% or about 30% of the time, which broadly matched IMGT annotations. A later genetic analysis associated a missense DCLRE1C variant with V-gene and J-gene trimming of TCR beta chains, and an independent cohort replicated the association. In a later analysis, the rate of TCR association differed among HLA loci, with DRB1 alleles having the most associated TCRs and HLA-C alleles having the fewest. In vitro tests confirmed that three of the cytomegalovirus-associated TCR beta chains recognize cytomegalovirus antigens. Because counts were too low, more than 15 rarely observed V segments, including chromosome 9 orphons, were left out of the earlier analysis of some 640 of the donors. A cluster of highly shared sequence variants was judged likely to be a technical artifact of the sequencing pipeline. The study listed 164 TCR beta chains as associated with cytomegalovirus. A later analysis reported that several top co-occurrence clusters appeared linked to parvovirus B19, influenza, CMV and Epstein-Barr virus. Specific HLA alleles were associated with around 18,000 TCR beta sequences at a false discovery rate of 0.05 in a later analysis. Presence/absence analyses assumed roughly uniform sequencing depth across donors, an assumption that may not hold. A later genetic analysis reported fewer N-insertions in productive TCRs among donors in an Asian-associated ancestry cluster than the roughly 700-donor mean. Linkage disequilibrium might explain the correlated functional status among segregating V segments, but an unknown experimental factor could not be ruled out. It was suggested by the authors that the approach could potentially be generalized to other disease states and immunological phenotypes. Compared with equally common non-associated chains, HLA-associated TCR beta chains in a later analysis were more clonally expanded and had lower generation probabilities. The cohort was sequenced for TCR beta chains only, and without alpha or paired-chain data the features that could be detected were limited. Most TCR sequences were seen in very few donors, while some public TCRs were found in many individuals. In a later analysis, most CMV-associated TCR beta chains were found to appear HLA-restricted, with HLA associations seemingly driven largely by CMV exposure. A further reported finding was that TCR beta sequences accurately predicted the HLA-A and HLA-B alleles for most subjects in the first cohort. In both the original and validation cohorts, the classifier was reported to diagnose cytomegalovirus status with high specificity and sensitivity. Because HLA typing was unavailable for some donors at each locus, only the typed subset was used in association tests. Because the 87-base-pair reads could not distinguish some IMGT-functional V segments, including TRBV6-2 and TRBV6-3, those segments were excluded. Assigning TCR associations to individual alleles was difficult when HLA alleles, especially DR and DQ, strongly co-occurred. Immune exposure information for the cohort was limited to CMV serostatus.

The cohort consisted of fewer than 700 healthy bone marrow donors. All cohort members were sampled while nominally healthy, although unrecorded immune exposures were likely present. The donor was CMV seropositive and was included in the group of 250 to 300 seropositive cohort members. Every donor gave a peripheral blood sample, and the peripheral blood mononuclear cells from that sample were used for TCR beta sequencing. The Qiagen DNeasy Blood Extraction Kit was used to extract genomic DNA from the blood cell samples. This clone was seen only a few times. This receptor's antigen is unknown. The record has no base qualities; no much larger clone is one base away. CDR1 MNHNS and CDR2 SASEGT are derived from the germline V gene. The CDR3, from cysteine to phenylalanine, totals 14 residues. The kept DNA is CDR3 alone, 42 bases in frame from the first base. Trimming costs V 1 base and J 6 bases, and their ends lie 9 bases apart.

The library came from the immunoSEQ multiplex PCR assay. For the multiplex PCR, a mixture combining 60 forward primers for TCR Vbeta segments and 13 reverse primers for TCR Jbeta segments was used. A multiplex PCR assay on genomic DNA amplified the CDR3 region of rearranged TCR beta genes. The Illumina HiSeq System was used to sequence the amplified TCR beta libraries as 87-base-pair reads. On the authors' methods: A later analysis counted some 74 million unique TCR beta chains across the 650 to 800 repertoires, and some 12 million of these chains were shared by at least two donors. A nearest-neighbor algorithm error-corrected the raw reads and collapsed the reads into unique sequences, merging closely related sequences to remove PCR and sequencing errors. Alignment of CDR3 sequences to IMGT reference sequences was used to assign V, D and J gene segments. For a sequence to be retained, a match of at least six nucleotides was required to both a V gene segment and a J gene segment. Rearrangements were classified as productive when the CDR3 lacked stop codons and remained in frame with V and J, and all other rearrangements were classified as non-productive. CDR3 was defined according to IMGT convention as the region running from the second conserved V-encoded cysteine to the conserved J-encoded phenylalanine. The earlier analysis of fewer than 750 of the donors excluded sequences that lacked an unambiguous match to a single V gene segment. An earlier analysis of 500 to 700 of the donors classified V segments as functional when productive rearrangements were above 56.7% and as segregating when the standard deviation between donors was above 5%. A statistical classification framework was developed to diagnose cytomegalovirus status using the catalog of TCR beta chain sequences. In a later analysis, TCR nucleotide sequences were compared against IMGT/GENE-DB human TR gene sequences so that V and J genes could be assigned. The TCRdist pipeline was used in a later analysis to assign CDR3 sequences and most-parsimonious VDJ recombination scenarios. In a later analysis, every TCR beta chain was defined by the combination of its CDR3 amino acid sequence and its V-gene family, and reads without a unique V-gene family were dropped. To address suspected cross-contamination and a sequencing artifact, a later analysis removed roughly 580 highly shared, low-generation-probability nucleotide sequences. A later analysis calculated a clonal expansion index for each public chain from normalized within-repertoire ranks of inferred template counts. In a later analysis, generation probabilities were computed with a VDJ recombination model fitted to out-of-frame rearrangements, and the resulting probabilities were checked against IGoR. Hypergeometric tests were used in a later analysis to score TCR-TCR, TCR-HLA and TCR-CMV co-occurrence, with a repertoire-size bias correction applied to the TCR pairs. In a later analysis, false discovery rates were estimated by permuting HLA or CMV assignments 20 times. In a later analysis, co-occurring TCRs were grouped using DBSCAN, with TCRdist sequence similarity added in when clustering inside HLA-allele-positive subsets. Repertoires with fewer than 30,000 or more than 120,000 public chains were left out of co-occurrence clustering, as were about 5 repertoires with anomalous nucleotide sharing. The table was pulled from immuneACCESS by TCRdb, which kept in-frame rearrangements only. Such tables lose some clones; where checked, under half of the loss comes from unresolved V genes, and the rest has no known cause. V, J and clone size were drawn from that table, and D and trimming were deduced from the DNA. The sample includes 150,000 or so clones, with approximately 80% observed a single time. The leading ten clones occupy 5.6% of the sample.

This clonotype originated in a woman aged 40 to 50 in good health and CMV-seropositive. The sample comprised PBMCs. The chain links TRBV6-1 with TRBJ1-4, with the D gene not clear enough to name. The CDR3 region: CASSEVLQYEKLFF. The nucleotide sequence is TGTGCCAGCAGTGAAGTGTTGCAGTATGAAAAACTGTTTTTT.